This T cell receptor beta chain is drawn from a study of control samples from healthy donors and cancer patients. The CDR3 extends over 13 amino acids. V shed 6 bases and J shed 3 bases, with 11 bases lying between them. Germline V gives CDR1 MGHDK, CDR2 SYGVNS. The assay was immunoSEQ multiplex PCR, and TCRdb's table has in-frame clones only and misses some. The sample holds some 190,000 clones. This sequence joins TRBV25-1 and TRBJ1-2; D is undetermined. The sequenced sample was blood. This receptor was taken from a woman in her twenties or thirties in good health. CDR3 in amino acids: CASSAQAHYGYTF. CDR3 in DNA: TGTGCCAGCAGCGCTCAGGCCCACTATGGCTACACCTTC.